This T cell receptor beta chain was found in a study of blood T cell repertoires in COVID-19. About the research overall: Both acute and convalescent COVID-19 samples were obtained from the United States, Italy and Spain. Sample material is recorded as cDNA or gDNA derived from T cells, B-cell-depleted T cells, or PBMCs.

V was clipped by 4 bases and J by 11 bases, with 20 bases between them. The CDR3 is made up of 14 amino acids. Germline V gene data show CDR1 as ENHRY and CDR2 as SYGVKD. Per the original data handling: Using reference gene primer amplification, nucleated cell counts were estimated. Produced via immunoSEQ multiplex PCR; TCRdb's table is partial and in-frame only. That table gives V, J and clone size, and the DNA gave D and trimming. The table includes fewer than 200,000 clones, about 88% detected once. This TCR was sampled from a man in his 60s with acute or convalescent COVID-19. This chain joins TRBV10-3 and TRBJ1-1; TRBD1 might be the D (6 bases). The sample consisted of peripheral blood. In nucleotides, the CDR3 is TGTGCCATCAGTGGTTCGGGGGGCGCGATAAGGGCTTTCTTT. Protein: CAISGSGGAIRAFF.